The T cell receptor beta chain under discussion was sequenced for a study of shared clonotypes between healthy human individuals (dated by TCRdb to 2020 to 2021). Study-level background: A few men and two women, aged 18 to 49 years, made up the cohort. Per donor, three plates each were used for CD4 naive and CD4 memory, two for CD8 naive, and one for CD8 memory. Blood TCR repertoires of several healthy adults were deeply sequenced to estimate repertoire size and the extent of clonotype sharing between individuals. Libraries were prepared and TCR repertoires were sequenced by different laboratories using diverse techniques, in order to increase sequencing depth and limit assay-specific biases. Each donor's leukapheresis produced roughly between roughly 0.85 and 10 billion PBMCs.

Comment on this clone: There is no known antigen for this receptor. Per-base quality was not reported, and no clone a single base away is much larger than it.

Using the deep immunoSEQ assay, TCR CDR3 regions were amplified from genomic DNA by multiplex PCR. Extracted genomic DNA from each cell subset was distributed evenly across all wells of several immunoSEQ 96-well plates, and each plate was treated as a replicate. For sorted subsets, about 200 ng genomic DNA, equal to about 30,000 T cell genomes, was loaded into each replicate PCR. The purified libraries were quantified using a Qubit 3.0 fluorometer, sized with a Bioanalyzer 2100, and then quantified again using the KAPA Library Quantification kit. Every immunoSEQ 96-well plate was sequenced on a dedicated single-read 150-cycle Illumina NextSeq 550 flow cell. Processing in the source paper ran as follows. The immunoSEQ output contained only junctional sequences without quality scores, so filtering could not match that applied to full-length reads. Sequences were annotated with PyIR, a Python wrapper for IgBLAST v1.9, using IMGT germline references to assign V/J genes and CDR3. Any read was removed if the V/J assignment was weak (E-value above 1e-6), the CDR3 was missing, or the read contained stop codons, out-of-frame junctions, or ambiguous translated residues. V3J clonotypes were defined as sequences sharing the same inferred V gene, J gene, and CDR3 amino acid sequence. To compute the percentage overlap between repertoires, the number of shared unique clonotypes was divided by the size of the smaller repertoire. Richness of each repertoire was evaluated using RTK rarefaction, the Chao1 estimator, and Recon v2.1 estimates of unobserved clonotypes. For all TCRbeta clonotypes obtained by the gDNA method from several donors, generation probabilities were computed with OLGA. Imported from immuneACCESS, the table was reduced by TCRdb to in-frame sequences with V and J called. These copies leave out some clones; in studies compared against another copy, an unresolved V gene accounts for under half, and the cause of the remainder is not known. D and trimming come from the DNA, and the V and J calls and clone size come from that table. Here the sample has approximately 1.9 million clones; 93% occur a single time. About 1.6% of the sample is held by the ten biggest clonotypes.

For the CD8 naive samples, CD45RO-negative cells were positively selected for CCR7, yielding a CD45RA+CCR7+ population from which TemRA cells were excluded. Healthy HIV-negative adults with no recently reported acute infections or vaccinations were included as donors. Every donor was a Caucasian adult living in Nashville, Tennessee, USA. Blood was obtained by leukapheresis, after which PBMCs were separated by Ficoll-Histopaque density gradient centrifugation and cryopreserved in liquid nitrogen vapor phase. Analytical flow cytometry was used to check the purity and quantity of each magnetically sorted T cell population. From each sorted fraction, genomic DNA was isolated and quantified by UV absorbance on a Nanodrop 2000c. Overall study outcomes, separate from this receptor: Even with the large sequencing depth, rarefaction of the sorted-subset datasets indicated that sequencing was incomplete. Estimated clonotype richness was generally larger for naive than for memory subsets. Sampling was restricted to blood, and TCR repertoires in tissues likely differ from the TCR repertoires found in blood. Higher generation probabilities were observed for clonotypes shared by all four sorted-subset donors than for non-shared clonotypes. Because the study included only a small number of donors, the genetic and exposure-history diversity represented was limited. Across four donors, 5% to 6% of naive CD4, approximately 4% of naive CD8, about 2.3% of memory CD4, and roughly 0.41% of memory CD8 clonotypes were shared. Based on pairwise subsampling, the degree of clonotype sharing among donors was expected to be affected by sequencing depth.

The junction shows trimming of 4 bases on V and 3 bases on J, and the gene matches do not reach 3 bases of it. The germline V gene supplies CDR1 SGDLS and CDR2 YYNGEE. Its CDR3 holds 14 amino acids, cysteine through phenylalanine. This entry keeps only the CDR3 DNA: 42 bases, framed from base 1. The V and J genes are TRBV9 and TRBJ1-2, with 10 bases in between that match TRBD1. The material sequenced was naive CD8+ T cells from PBMCs. Taken with the paper, the label for cell subset or site translates to: CD45RA+CCR7+. The receptor comes from a man in his late teens or twenties in good health. Some clones in this sample may be carry-over from other donors' samples. The CDR3 here reads CASSPGTGDYGYTF. The nucleotide sequence is given as TGTGCCAGCAGCCCCGGGACAGGGGACTATGGCTACACCTTC.